This TCR beta chain was captured by sequencing in a study of CD8 T cells in ankylosing spondylitis. Study outcomes and limitations: Ankylosing spondylitis blood seemed to carry a telltale TCR beta motif made of several highly homologous variants.

In TCRdb, the 5' RACE reads were re-called with MiXCR into one record per CDR3 protein. The data contain 200,000 to 250,000 distinct CDR3 sequences, around 17% of them singletons. In its sample, this clonotype was seen a few times. Its antigen is undetermined. Looked up from germline, CDR1 is SEHNR and CDR2 is FQNEAQ (reference sequence). This CDR3 has 15 amino acids. With V trimmed by 5 bases and J by 2 bases, 6 bases remained unmatched. The sequence was obtained from a male donor with ankylosing spondylitis. This sequence joins TRBV7-9 and TRBJ2-1, with 7 nucleotides matching TRBD1. The sample was blood, either unsorted or a sorted T cell fraction (not recorded which). In nucleotides, the CDR3 is TGTGCCAGCAGCCTCCGGGACAGCGCCTACAATGAGCAGTTCTTC. Amino acid sequence: CASSLRDSAYNEQFF.